The 25 T cell receptor beta chains presented below share a single source sample, sequenced in a study of T cell responses to AZD1222 COVID-19 vaccine. The protocol was immunoSEQ multiplex PCR, while the TCRdb copy is restricted to in-frame clones and leaves out a portion. The table lists about 110,000 clones, approximately 90% of them singletons. The sequencing used peripheral blood, collected on day 0 of MenACWY control vaccination. All receptors derive from an adult in good health.

The rearrangement joins TRBV9 to TRBJ1-3, with 9 positions matching TRBD1. The trim removed 0 bases at V and 7 bases at J, leaving 2 bases unmatched. Germline V gene lookup returns CDR1 SGDLS and CDR2 YYNGEE. The CDR3 spans 14 residues. The CDR3 bases are TGTGCCAGCAGCGTAGAGACAGGGGGGAACACCATATATTTT. This encodes CASSVETGGNTIYF.

This chain links TRBV5-1 with TRBJ1-1; possible D gene TRBD1, 6 bases. CDR3 length equals 12 residues. The germline gives CDR1 SGHRS, CDR2 YFSETQ. The V gene lost 3 bases and the J gene lost 4 bases, with 7 bases spanning the gap. The CDR3 DNA follows: TGCGCCAGCAGCTCAGGGGTCACTGAAGCTTTCTTT. Translation: CASSSGVTEAFF. Supplemented by reference TRBV5-1 and TRBJ1-1, the full variable domain reads KAGVTQTPRYLIKTRGQQVTLSCSPISGHRSVSWYQQTPGQGLQFLFEYFSETQRNKGNFPGRFSGRQFSNSRSEMNVSTLELGDSALYLCASSSGVTEAFFGQGTRLTVV.

The chain uses TRBV6-5 and TRBJ2-3, with TRBD2 identical over 12 bases. Germline loops: CDR1 MNHEY, CDR2 SVGAGI. The trim removed 4 bases at V and 4 bases at J, leaving 3 bases unmatched. The CDR3 runs to 15 residues. In DNA, the CDR3 is TGTGCCAGCAGTTTTACTAGCGGGGGGCCAGATACGCAGTATTTT. Encoded protein: CASSFTSGGPDTQYF.

The rearrangement uses TRBV4-3 and TRBJ1-6; the match to TRBD1 covers 7 bases. This CDR3 has 18 residues. Germline values: CDR1 LGHNA, CDR2 YSLEER. Germline trimming cut 1 base from V and 4 bases from J; bases unmatched to any gene: 10. The CDR3 DNA reads as TGCGCCAGCAGCCAAGGGACAGGATCCGATCTTTATAATTCACCCCTCCACTTT. Protein: CASSQGTGSDLYNSPLHF.

This sequence joins TRBV9 and TRBJ2-2, with 7 positions matching TRBD2. V lost 4 bases and J lost 3; bases outside the gene matches: 6. There are 15 residues in the CDR3. CDR1 and CDR2 (germline): SGDLS, YYNGEE. The CDR3 bases are TGTGCCAGCAGCCACCGGGGGGTCGACACCGGGGAGCTGTTTTTT. It specifies CASSHRGVDTGELFF. Variable domain in full (rest from reference TRBV9 and TRBJ2-2): DSGVTQTPKHLITATGQRVTLRCSPRSGDLSVYWYQQSLDQGLQFLIQYYNGEERAKGNILERFSAQQFPDLHSELNLSSLELGDSALYFCASSHRGVDTGELFFGEGSRLTVL.

The chain has TRBV7-8 and TRBJ2-2; 10 bases line up with TRBD2. The CDR3 has 16 residues. V shed 7 bases, J shed 4 bases, and the junction held 9 bases outside the gene matches. Germline lookup yields CDR1 SGHVS and CDR2 FQNEAQ. Written as DNA, the CDR3 is TGTGCCAGCACAGACATAGCGGGGGGAGGCACCGGGGAGCTGTTTTTT. It codes for CASTDIAGGGTGELFF.

The V and J genes are TRBV6-5 and TRBJ1-1, with D hard to call. The CDR3 consists of 13 residues. V was trimmed by 8 bases and J by 4 bases, leaving 14 bases between them. Looked up from germline, CDR1 is MNHEY and CDR2 is SVGAGI. CDR3 in amino acids: CASSMEEGTEAFF. The CDR3 region has the DNA TGTGCCAGCTCCATGGAGGAGGGCACTGAAGCTTTCTTT.

This clone was recorded once. The chain uses TRBV19 and TRBJ2-2; tentative D call: TRBD1 (5 bases). Trimming cost V 1 base and J 4 bases, with 7 bases left between them. The CDR3 covers 14 residues. Germline V gene sequence: CDR1 LNHDA, CDR2 SQIVND (reference sequence). CDR3 bases: TGTGCCAGTAGTATAGCAGGGTCCACCGGGGAGCTGTTTTTT. Amino acids: CASSIAGSTGELFF.

The chain combines TRBV7-9 with TRBJ2-2; 9 bases are shared with TRBD2. From germline, CDR1 is SEHNR and CDR2 FQNEAQ (reference sequence). V was clipped by 3 bases and J by 6 bases; unmatched bases: 5. The CDR3 contains 15 residues. The CDR3 sequence: CASSLAGGRPGELFF. The CDR3 DNA reads as TGTGCCAGCAGCTTGGCGGGGGGGCGGCCCGGGGAGCTGTTTTTT.

This chain uses TRBV6-5 with TRBJ2-2; 9 bases are shared with TRBD1. In germline, CDR1 is MNHEY, CDR2 SVGAGI. Germline trimming cut 7 bases from V and 6 bases from J; bases unmatched to any gene: 6. The CDR3 length is 14 residues. DNA for the CDR3: TGTGCCAGCACCGGGACAGGGAGGGCCGGGGAGCTGTTTTTT. It translates to CASTGTGRAGELFF.

This rearrangement joins TRBV29-1 to TRBJ1-2; D is uncertain. The V end was cut by 7 bases, the J end by 3 bases, with 15 bases between. CDR3 length: 13 amino acids. Germline CDR1 SQVTM, CDR2 ANQGSEA. The CDR3 DNA reads as TGCAGCGCGCACGCGGGCACCTACTATGGCTACACCTTC. Its protein product is CSAHAGTYYGYTF.

V gene TRBV6-6 combines with J gene TRBJ1-5; D not resolved. The CDR3 length is 13 residues. Trimming took off 0 bases at V and 1 base at J, with 1 base between the two ends. Germline CDR1 MNHNY, CDR2 SVGAGI (reference sequence). The CDR3 loop is CASSYSSNQPQHF. In nucleotides, the CDR3 is TGTGCCAGCAGTTACTCAAGCAATCAGCCCCAGCATTTT.

The V and J genes are TRBV6-1 and TRBJ1-1; TRBD1 is a possible D gene (6 bases). Germline V CDR1 and CDR2: MNHNS, SASEGT. V was cut by 4 bases and J by 3 bases, with 18 bases left in between. The CDR3 sequence is 16 residues long. The CDR3 DNA reads TGTGCCAGCAGTGGACCGGGACATCTGGGGGACACTGAAGCTTTCTTT. Its protein is CASSGPGHLGDTEAFF.

The chain uses TRBV11-2 and TRBJ1-1; D might be TRBD1 (5 bases). The CDR3 consists of 16 residues. The V end lost 3 bases, the J end lost 2 bases, and 16 bases lay between the germline ends. CDR1 and CDR2 from the germline V gene are SGHAT and FQNNGV. CDR3 DNA: TGTGCCAGCAGCTTTGAGGGACGGGGGATAAACACTGAAGCTTTCTTT. It specifies CASSFEGRGINTEAFF.

In nucleotides, the CDR3 is TGTGCCAGCAGCCCCCAGAGTTCCCGTGGCTACACCTTC. Amino acids: CASSPQSSRGYTF. This chain connects TRBV7-3 to TRBJ1-2, with D unclear. This CDR3 is 13 amino acids long. The V and J ends lost 5 bases and 7 bases respectively, with 14 bases between them. In germline, CDR1 is SGHTA, CDR2 FQGTGA.

The rearrangement joins TRBV11-3 to TRBJ2-3; 8 bases are shared with TRBD1. V was clipped by 4 bases and J by 3 bases; unmatched bases: 3. Per germline, CDR1 SGHNT and CDR2 YENEEA. The CDR3 extends over 14 amino acids. The CDR3 sequence: CASSSGTGTDTQYF. CDR3 coding DNA: TGTGCCAGCAGCTCAGGGACAGGTACAGATACGCAGTATTTT.

Concerning this clone itself: This sample also contains other DNA sequences that code for the same CDR3. The chain uses TRBV6-5 and TRBJ1-3; D not certain. CDR1 and CDR2 (germline): MNHEY, SVGAGI. The CDR3 is 14 residues long. Trimming removed 2 bases at V and 0 bases at J, with 5 bases between. In DNA form, the CDR3 reads TGTGCCAGCAGTTACAGTAACTCTGGAAACACCATATATTTT. As protein: CASSYSNSGNTIYF.

The chain uses TRBV5-4 and TRBJ2-4; 7 nucleotides agree with TRBD1. V trimming: 2 bases; J trimming: 6 bases; junction bases outside the gene matches: 5. CDR1 is SGHNT and CDR2 is YYREEE in the germline V gene (reference sequence). The CDR3 loop spans 14 amino acids. The CDR3, as DNA: TGTGCCAGCAGCTTAGGGGGCCTCCTAAACATTCAGTACTTC. Protein: CASSLGGLLNIQYF. Supplemented by reference TRBV5-4 and TRBJ2-4, the full variable domain reads ETGVTQSPTHLIKTRGQQVTLRCSSQSGHNTVSWYQQALGQGPQFIFQYYREEENGRGNFPPRFSGLQFPNYSSELNVNALELDDSALYLCASSLGGLLNIQYFGAGTRLSVL.

In DNA form, the CDR3 reads TGTGCCAGCAGTTATAGGCTCACTGGGGCCAACGTCCTGACTTTC. Amino acid sequence: CASSYRLTGANVLTF. The chain recombines TRBV6-5 with TRBJ2-6; D not certain. The V gene lost 3 bases and the J gene lost 2 bases, with 8 bases spanning the gap. The CDR3 sequence is 15 residues long. Germline V gene lookup returns CDR1 MNHEY and CDR2 SVGAGI.

This chain uses TRBV5-4 with TRBJ2-7; 7 positions agree with TRBD1. V lost 1 base, J lost 5 bases, and 6 bases stayed unmatched. Germline V gives CDR1 SGHNT, CDR2 YYREEE (reference sequence). This CDR3 has 14 residues. This chain's CDR3 is CASSLPSGGDEQYF. The CDR3, as DNA: TGTGCCAGCAGCTTGCCGTCAGGGGGTGACGAGCAGTACTTC.

The V and J genes are TRBV19 and TRBJ2-1, with D perhaps TRBD2 (5 bases). The CDR3 covers 17 residues. V lost 0 bases and J lost 4, with 16 bases in between. Per the germline V gene, CDR1 is LNHDA and CDR2 is SQIVND (reference sequence). In nucleotides, the CDR3 is TGTGCCAGTAGTATAGATCCGGTCCTATCGGGGTACAATGAGCAGTTCTTC. Translating gives CASSIDPVLSGYNEQFF.

The rearrangement links TRBV5-1 to TRBJ2-5; TRBD1 matches at 7 bases. The CDR3 sequence is 14 residues long. Germline assignment: CDR1 SGHRS and CDR2 YFSETQ. Unmatched junction bases numbered 4, after V lost 0 bases and J lost 5 bases. The CDR3 reads CASSLGQGDETQYF. The CDR3 DNA is TGCGCCAGCAGCTTGGGACAGGGAGACGAGACCCAGTACTTC.

The chain has TRBV27 and TRBJ2-6; D unresolved. V was cut by 6 bases and J by 1 base, with 13 bases left in between. The CDR3 covers 16 residues. Per germline, CDR1 MNHEY and CDR2 SMNVEV (reference sequence). The CDR3 reads CASSPSGPSGANVLTF. As DNA, the CDR3 is TGTGCCAGCAGCCCGTCCGGACCTTCTGGGGCCAACGTCCTGACTTTC. Full variable domain (rest looked up from reference TRBV27 and TRBJ2-6): EAQVTQNPRYLITVTGKKLTVTCSQNMNHEYMSWYRQDPGLGLRQIYYSMNVEVTDKGDVPEGYKVSRKEKRNFPLILESPSPNQTSLYFCASSPSGPSGANVLTFGAGSRLTVL.

The count of this clone is one. The chain joins TRBV5-8 to TRBJ1-2; D unclear. V dropped 4 bases and J dropped 1 base, with 5 bases sitting between them. The germline V gene has CDR1 SGHTS and CDR2 YDEGEE. The CDR3 is made up of 12 amino acids. This CDR3 is CASSIRNYGYTF. DNA for the CDR3: TGTGCCAGCAGCATCCGTAACTATGGCTACACCTTC.

J is TRBJ2-3 and V is TRBV30, with D tentatively TRBD2 (6 bases). Germline CDR1 reads GTSNPN; CDR2 reads SVGIG (reference sequence). CDR3 size: 14 residues. Trimming shortened V by 1 base and J by 0 bases, and 8 bases separated the two germline ends. CDR3 DNA sequence: TGTGCCTGGAGTGACGGGACTAGCACAGATACGCAGTATTTT. Protein: CAWSDGTSTDTQYF. The variable domain in full, with the rest retrieved from reference TRBV30 and TRBJ2-3, is SQTIHQWPATLVQPVGSPLSLECTVEGTSNPNLYWYRQAAGRGLQLLFYSVGIGQISSEVPQNLSASRPQDRQFILSSKKLLLSDSGFYLCAWSDGTSTDTQYFGPGTRLTVL.